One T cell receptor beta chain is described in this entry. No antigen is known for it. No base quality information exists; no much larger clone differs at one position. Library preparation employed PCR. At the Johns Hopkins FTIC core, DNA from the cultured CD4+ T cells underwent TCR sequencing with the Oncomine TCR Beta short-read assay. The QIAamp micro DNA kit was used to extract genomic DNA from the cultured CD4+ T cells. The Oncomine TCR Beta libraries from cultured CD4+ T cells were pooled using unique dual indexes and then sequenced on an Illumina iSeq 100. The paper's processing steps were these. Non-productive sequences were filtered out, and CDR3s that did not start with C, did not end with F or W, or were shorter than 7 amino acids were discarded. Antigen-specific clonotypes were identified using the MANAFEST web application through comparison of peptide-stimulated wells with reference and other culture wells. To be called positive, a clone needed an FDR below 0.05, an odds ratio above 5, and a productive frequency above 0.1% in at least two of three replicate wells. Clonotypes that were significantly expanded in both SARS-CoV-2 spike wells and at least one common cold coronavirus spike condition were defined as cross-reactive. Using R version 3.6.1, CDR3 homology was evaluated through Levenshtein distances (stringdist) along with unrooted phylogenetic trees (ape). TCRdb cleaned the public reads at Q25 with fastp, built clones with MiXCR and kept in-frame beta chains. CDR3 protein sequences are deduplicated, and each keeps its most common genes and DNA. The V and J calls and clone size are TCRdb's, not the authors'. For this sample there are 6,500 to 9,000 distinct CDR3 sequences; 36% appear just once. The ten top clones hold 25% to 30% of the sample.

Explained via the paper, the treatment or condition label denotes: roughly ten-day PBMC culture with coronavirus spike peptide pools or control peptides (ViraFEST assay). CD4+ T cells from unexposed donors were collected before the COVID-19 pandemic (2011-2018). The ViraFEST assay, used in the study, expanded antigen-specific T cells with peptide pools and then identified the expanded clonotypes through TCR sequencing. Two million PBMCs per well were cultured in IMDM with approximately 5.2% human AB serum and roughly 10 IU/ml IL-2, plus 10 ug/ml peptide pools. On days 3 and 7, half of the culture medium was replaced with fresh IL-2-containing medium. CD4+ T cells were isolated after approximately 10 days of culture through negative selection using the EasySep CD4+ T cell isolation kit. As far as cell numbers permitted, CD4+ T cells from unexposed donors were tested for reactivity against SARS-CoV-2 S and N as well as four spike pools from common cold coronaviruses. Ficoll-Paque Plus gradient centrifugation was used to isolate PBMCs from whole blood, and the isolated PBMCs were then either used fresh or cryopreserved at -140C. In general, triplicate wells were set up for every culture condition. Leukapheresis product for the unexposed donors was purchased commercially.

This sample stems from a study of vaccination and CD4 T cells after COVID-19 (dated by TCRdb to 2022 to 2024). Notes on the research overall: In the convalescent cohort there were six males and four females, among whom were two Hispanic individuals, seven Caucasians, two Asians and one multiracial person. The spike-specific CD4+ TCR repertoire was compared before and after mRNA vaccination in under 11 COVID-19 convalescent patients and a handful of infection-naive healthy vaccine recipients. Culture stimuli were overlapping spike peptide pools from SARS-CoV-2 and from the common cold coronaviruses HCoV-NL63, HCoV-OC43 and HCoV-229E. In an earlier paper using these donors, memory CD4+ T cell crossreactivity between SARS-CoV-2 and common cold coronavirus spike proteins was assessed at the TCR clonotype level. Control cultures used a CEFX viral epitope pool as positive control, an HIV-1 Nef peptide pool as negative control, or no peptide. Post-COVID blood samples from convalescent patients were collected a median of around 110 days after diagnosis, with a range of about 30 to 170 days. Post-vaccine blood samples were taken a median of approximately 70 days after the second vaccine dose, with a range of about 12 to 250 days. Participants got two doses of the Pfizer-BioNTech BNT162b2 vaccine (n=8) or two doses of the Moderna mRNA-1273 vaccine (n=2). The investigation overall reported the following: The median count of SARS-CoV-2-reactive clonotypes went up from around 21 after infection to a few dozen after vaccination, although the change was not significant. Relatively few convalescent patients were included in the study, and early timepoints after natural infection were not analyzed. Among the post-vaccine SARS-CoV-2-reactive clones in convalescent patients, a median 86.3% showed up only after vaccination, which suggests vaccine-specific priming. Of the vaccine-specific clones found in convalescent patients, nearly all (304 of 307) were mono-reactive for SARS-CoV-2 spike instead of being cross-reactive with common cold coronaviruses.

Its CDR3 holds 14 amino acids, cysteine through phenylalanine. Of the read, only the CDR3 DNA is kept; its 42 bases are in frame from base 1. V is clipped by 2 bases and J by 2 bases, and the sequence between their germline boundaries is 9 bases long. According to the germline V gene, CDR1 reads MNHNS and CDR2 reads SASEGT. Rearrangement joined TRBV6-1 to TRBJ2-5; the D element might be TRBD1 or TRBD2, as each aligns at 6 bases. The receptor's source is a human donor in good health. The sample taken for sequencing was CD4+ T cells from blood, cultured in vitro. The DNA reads TGTGCCAGCAGTGAAACGGGGGCACAAGAGACCCAGTACTTC. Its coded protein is CASSETGAQETQYF.